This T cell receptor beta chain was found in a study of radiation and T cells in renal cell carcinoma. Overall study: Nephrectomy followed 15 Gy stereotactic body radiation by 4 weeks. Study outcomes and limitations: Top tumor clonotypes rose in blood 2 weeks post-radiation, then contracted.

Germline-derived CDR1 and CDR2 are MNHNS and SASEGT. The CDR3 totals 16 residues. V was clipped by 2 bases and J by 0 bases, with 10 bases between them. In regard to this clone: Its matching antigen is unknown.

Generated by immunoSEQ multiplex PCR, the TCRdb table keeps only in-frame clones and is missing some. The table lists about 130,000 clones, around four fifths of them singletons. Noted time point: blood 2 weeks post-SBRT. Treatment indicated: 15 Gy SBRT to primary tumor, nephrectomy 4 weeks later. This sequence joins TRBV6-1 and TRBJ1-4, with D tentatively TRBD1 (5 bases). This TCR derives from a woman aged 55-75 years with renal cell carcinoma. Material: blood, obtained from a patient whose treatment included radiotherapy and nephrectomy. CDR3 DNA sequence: TGTGCCAGCAGTGAACAGGGTAGAGCAACTAATGAAAAACTGTTTTTT. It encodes CASSEQGRATNEKLFF.